The text below deals with one T cell receptor (beta chain). The method was immunoSEQ multiplex PCR; TCRdb's version includes in-frame clones alone and lacks a portion of them. The table shows hundreds of thousands of clones, with 88% occurring only once. From germline, CDR1 is MNHEY and CDR2 SVGAGI. The V and J ends lost 6 bases and 4 bases, in that order; junction bases with no gene match: 8. The CDR3 is 14 amino acids. The record originates from a study of blood T cell repertoires in COVID-19. The TCR was taken from a woman aged 60-75 years in a cohort exposed to, infected with or recovered from COVID-19 (not recorded which). Sequenced sample: PBMCs or T cells enriched from blood (not recorded which). The chain has TRBV6-5 and TRBJ2-5; TRBD1 agrees at 7 bases. Here the CDR3 reads CASRRTRGRETQYF. Written as DNA, the CDR3 is TGTGCCAGCAGACGAACCAGGGGGAGAGAGACCCAGTACTTC.